Each of the 10 T cell receptor beta chains below was sequenced from the same sample in a study of blood T cells in healthy people across ages (dated by TCRdb to the mid-2010s). Libraries were built with 5' RACE. The sequencer was an Illumina HiSeq 2500. A second PCR of 7 to 11 cycles was run with a J-beta primer mix and a sample-barcoded 5' primer. TCRdb applied fastp at Q25 and MiXCR to the public reads, then kept only in-frame beta chains. Every entry covers one CDR3 protein and lists the most common genes and DNA from its rows. Counted in this sample were 1,500,000 or so distinct CDR3 sequences; around 55% of them appeared once. The ten largest account for roughly 7% of the sample. What was sequenced was blood. The receptors come from a man between 18 and 29 years old in good health.

The CDR3 sequence: CASRPGGNNEQFF. The DNA of the CDR3 is TGTGCCAGCAGACCGGGGGGGAACAATGAGCAGTTCTTC. The V call is TRBV6-5, the J call TRBJ2-1, with 8 bases aligning to TRBD2. V was pared by 6 bases and J by 5 bases, with 3 bases of the junction left unmatched. The CDR3 extends over 13 amino acids. Germline values: CDR1 MNHEY, CDR2 SVGAGI.

V usage is TRBV6-5 and J usage is TRBJ2-7, with D possibly matching TRBD2 (5 bases). V dropped 2 bases and J dropped 3 bases, with 8 bases sitting between them. The CDR3 covers 13 residues. Germline assignment: CDR1 MNHEY and CDR2 SVGAGI. CDR3 protein: CASSYTRGYEQYF. The CDR3 nucleotides read TGTGCCAGCAGTTACACTCGGGGCTACGAGCAGTACTTC.

In regard to this clonotype: This may arise from a read error, as a much more abundant clone is one base away. The rearrangement joins TRBV3-1 to TRBJ2-1; D is undetermined. This CDR3 comprises 14 residues. The germline V and J ends were trimmed by 0 bases and 10 bases, with 13 bases remaining between them. Germline loops: CDR1 LGHDT, CDR2 YNNKEL (reference sequence). The CDR3 nucleotides are TGTGCCAGCAGCCAAGATCTTGCGGCCTACGAGCAGTTCTTC. Translating gives CASSQDLAAYEQFF.

The CDR3 here is CASSPGTAYNEQYF. The CDR3 DNA reads as TGTGCCAGCAGCCCCGGGACGGCTTACAATGAGCAGTACTTC. The rearrangement joins TRBV7-2 to TRBJ2-5, with D perhaps assigned TRBD1 or TRBD2 (5 bases each). CDR1 and CDR2 (germline): SGHTA, FQGNSA. CDR3 length: 14 amino acids. Trimming removed 5 bases at V and 11 bases at J, with 21 bases between.

This sequence joins TRBV12-5 and TRBJ2-1; the match to TRBD1 covers 7 bases. Germline trimming cut 6 bases from V and 13 bases from J; bases unmatched to any gene: 15. The V gene's germline CDR1 is LGHNT and CDR2 FRNRAP. CDR3 length: 14 amino acids. The CDR3 loop reads CASGKGTEQETQFF. The CDR3, as DNA: TGTGCTAGTGGCAAAGGGACAGAACAAGAGACCCAGTTCTTC.

The chain is built from TRBV7-2 and TRBJ2-5; 11 bases match TRBD2. Germline-derived CDR1 and CDR2 are SGHTA and FQGNSA. The CDR3 spans 15 residues. Trimming at V came to 1 base and at J to 11 bases, leaving 9 bases not matched to a gene. This CDR3 is CASSLELAGANEQYF. CDR3 nucleotides: TGTGCCAGCAGCTTAGAACTAGCGGGGGCCAATGAGCAGTACTTC.

This clonotype was picked up a small number of times. V and J are TRBV20-1 and TRBJ2-5; the D is unclear. This CDR3 contains 13 residues. Germline V gene data show CDR1 as DFQATT and CDR2 as SNEGSKA (reference sequence). V dropped 5 bases and J dropped 4 bases, with 14 bases sitting between them. The CDR3: CSAGPVRRETQYF. DNA for the CDR3: TGCAGTGCTGGGCCCGTTAGACGAGAGACCCAGTACTTC.

The chain combines TRBV19 with TRBJ1-2; no definite D call. CDR1 and CDR2 from the germline V gene are LNHDA and SQIVND (reference sequence). The CDR3 length is 14 residues. V was pared by 3 bases and J by 1 base, with 9 bases between. Written as DNA, the CDR3 is TGTGCCAGTAGTATGGCACAGAGTAACTATGGCTACACCTTC. Protein: CASSMAQSNYGYTF.

The V call is TRBV12-3 or TRBV12-4, the J call TRBJ2-5, with D perhaps given as TRBD1 or TRBD2 (5 bases each). The V and J ends lost 3 bases and 13 bases respectively, with 15 bases between them. The CDR3 has 12 amino acids. The CDR3 DNA reads as TGTGCCAGCAGTTTGGAAAGTGGGGGTTTGTACTTC. Translating it yields CASSLESGGLYF.

This clonotype has only a few counts. The genes are TRBV7-2 and TRBJ2-1; no definite D call. The end of the DNA fits TRBJ2-7 better, so the J call may be wrong. The CDR3 has 14 amino acids. In germline, CDR1 is SGHTA, CDR2 FQGNSA. The CDR3 DNA sequence: TGTGCCAGCAGCTTAGGGCGCGGCATCAATGAGCAGTACTTC. Translated, it gives CASSLGRGINEQYF.